What follows describes a single T cell receptor (beta chain). It lacks a known antigen. No quality values exist for individual bases; no much larger clone is one base distant. These data belong to a study of T cell responses to AZD1222 COVID-19 vaccine (dated by TCRdb to the early 2020s). About the investigation overall: A total of approximately 240 trial participants underwent TCR sequencing, of whom nearly 210 had received two doses of AZD1222 and approximately 26 had received two doses of the MenACWY control vaccine. Trial participants were enrolled by age into subgroups of 18-55, 56-69 and 70-plus years, and around 140, 26 and 57 TCR-sequenced participants, respectively, were included in these subgroups.

Explained via the paper, the time point label denotes: about 28 days (+/-7) after the second vaccine dose. Because spike-specific TCR depth and breadth did not differ between the two schedules, AZD1222 recipients who got a second dose at roughly 4 weeks were pooled with those who got a second dose at roughly 12 weeks. Vaccinee samples were obtained from the UK trials COV001 and COV002, which included a single-blind randomized controlled phase 2/3 trial of AZD1222 (ChAdOx1 nCoV-19) in healthy adults. For TCRbeta chain sequencing, PBMC samples were collected from trial participants at day 0 and at day 28 after the second dose. Summary of the overall study and its limitations: Participants were mostly white British, with more females than males. The authors suggested clonal diversity may have been underestimated. Because no day 14 peak-response samples were available, the repertoires could be characterized only after the peak T cell response. The whole spike protein was spanned by vaccine-associated CD4 TCRs, and dominant responses were seen in regions 160-218 and 743-854. Conclusions about previously exposed vaccinees were limited because only a handful of AZD1222 recipients were SARS-CoV-2 seropositive at baseline. Reportedly, close to half of the unique spike-specific TCRs recognized epitopes lying outside the regions that are mutated in the B.1.351 and B.1.1.7 variants. The 56-69-year group was small, and its depth increase did not reach significance, likely because of low power. After two AZD1222 doses, spike-specific TCR breadth and depth were significantly higher than at day 0 and than in MenACWY recipients.

The CDR3 regions of human TCRbeta chains were analyzed by immunosequencing. From the authors' description of their analysis: Repertoire TCRs were checked for matches against a reference library of SARS-CoV-2-specific TCRs that had been generated using the MIRA antigen-specificity platform. Breadth was defined as the fraction of unique TCRs that were SARS-CoV-2-associated. Depth was defined as the fraction of total T cells that were SARS-CoV-2-associated. Each spike-specific TCR was assigned to its reactive spike region and to a CD4 or CD8 class using the MIRA data. Log10-transformed breadth and depth values were compared by one-way ANOVA with Sidak's multiple comparisons tests. Drawn from immuneACCESS, this table holds only the in-frame rearrangements with V and J called that TCRdb kept. Clones are partly lost; checked studies trace under half to an unresolved V gene and leave the rest unexplained. V and J calls and clone size come straight from that table; D and trimming were deduced from the DNA. The sample includes about 140,000 clones, with roughly 90% observed a single time. The ten largest clones represent 1.5% to 2% of the sample.

V lost 10 bases and J lost 5 bases; the stretch between them is 17 bases long. Per the germline V gene, ENHRY is the CDR1 and SYGVKD is the CDR2. CDR3 length: 13 amino acids, cysteine to phenylalanine. CDR3 DNA only is kept here, 39 bases in frame from base 1. This specimen was peripheral blood, taken 28 days after the second AZD1222 dose. The receptor's source is an adult who received the AZD1222 COVID-19 vaccine. Recombination joined TRBV10-3 with TRBJ1-1; no D gene is confidently identified. The sequenced DNA is TGTGCCACCGAAGCCTCGTCTTCAACTGAAGCTTTCTTT. Translated, this gives CATEASSSTEAFF.